Sequencing of this T cell receptor beta chain was carried out in a study of blood T cell repertoires in COVID-19. Study overall: PBMCs, B-cell-depleted T cells, or T cells were the source of the cDNA or gDNA that made up the material.

This clone occurred once. In germline, CDR1 is SGDLS, CDR2 YYNGEE. This CDR3 has 20 amino acids. Trimming took 3 bases from V and 0 from J; bases not matched to a gene: 15. Here immunoSEQ multiplex PCR was the method, and the copy in TCRdb shows in-frame clones only, minus some. The sample has roughly 68,000 clones; approximately 85% are singletons. This TCR came from a woman aged 55-70 years with COVID-19, enrolled during active disease. This chain connects TRBV9 to TRBJ1-6, with 7 bases lining up with TRBD1. Sample: peripheral blood. The DNA of the CDR3 is TGTGCCAGCAGCGCCCCCCAGGGGGTAAAGATAAGCTCCTATAATTCACCCCTCCACTTT. It codes for CASSAPQGVKISSYNSPLHF.